This record concerns one TCR beta chain sequence. Its target is unknown. These data originate in a study of shared clonotypes between healthy human individuals. Regarding the study as a whole: A reduction in generation probabilities was seen for non-shared clonotypes relative to those shared by all four donors. What rarefaction showed was incomplete sorted-subset sequencing despite large depth.

The table came from immunoSEQ multiplex PCR; TCRdb's copy has only in-frame clones and leaves some out. The sample has some 2.1 million clones, about 95% seen once. The germline gives CDR1 MNHNS, CDR2 SASEGT. The CDR3 runs 14 residues. J lost 4 bases, V lost 8 bases, and 6 bases had no gene match. CD8 cells classed as naive were CD45RO-negative and positively selected for CCR7, excluding terminally differentiated effector memory CD45RA+ cells. Recent vaccinations or acute infections were absent in the healthy HIV-negative adult donors. This receptor was identified in a man younger than 30 in good health. The material sequenced was naive CD8+ T cells sorted from blood. The genes are TRBV6-1 and TRBJ2-7; 12 bases match TRBD1. DNA for the CDR3: TGTGCCAGCCGGACGGGACAGGGGGCGTACGAGCAGTACTTC. Translating gives CASRTGQGAYEQYF.